This is a list of T cell receptor beta chains from one sample in a study of response to subunit inactivated influenza vaccine. TCRdb re-called the RT-PCR reads through MiXCR, storing one row per CDR3 protein. The repertoire includes about 650,000 distinct CDR3 sequences, less than 20% of them detected once, and roughly 11% sits in the top ten. This specimen consisted of PBMCs from blood, obtained roughly 13 days after vaccination. The receptors shown here come from a man aged 50 to 59 who received an inactivated influenza vaccine. Each CDR3 is given with its conserved first and last residue. The D gene is left open where the match is weak. Rows may omit the clone size; those that give it use once, few, many or a size class.

j_call: TRBJ2-4; clone_size: few; v_call: TRBV7-9; d_call: TRBD1; cdr3_aa: CASSFGTGRAKNIQYF; cdr3_nt: TGTGCCAGCAGCTTCGGGACAGGGCGGGCCAAAAACATTCAGTACTTC
j_call: TRBJ2-1; clone_size: -; v_call: TRBV28; d_call: TRBD2; cdr3_aa: CASRLAGGWNEQFF; cdr3_nt: TGTGCCAGCAGACTAGCGGGAGGGTGGAATGAGCAGTTCTTC
j_call: TRBJ2-7; clone_size: -; v_call: TRBV20-1; d_call: TRBD2; cdr3_aa: CSASVAGTQIIRVAYF; cdr3_nt: TGCAGTGCTAGCGTAGCGGGAACCCAAATTATTAGGGTCGCGTACTTC
j_call: TRBJ2-1; clone_size: -; v_call: TRBV4-3; d_call: TRBD1; cdr3_aa: CASSQGMGRGNEQFF; cdr3_nt: TGCGCCAGCAGCCAAGGAATGGGCAGGGGGAATGAGCAGTTCTTC
j_call: TRBJ2-3; clone_size: -; v_call: TRBV4-1; d_call: TRBD2; cdr3_aa: CASSQSLAGGPAVDTQYF; cdr3_nt: TGCGCCAGCAGCCAAAGCCTAGCGGGGGGGCCCGCGGTGGATACGCAGTATTTT
j_call: TRBJ1-2; clone_size: -; v_call: TRBV6-1; d_call: TRBD1; cdr3_aa: CASSESGGVIFYGYTF; cdr3_nt: TGTGCCAGCAGTGAATCAGGGGGCGTAATTTTCTATGGCTACACCTTC
j_call: TRBJ1-5; clone_size: few; v_call: TRBV7-9; d_call: -; cdr3_aa: CASSLGQGRGNQPQHF; cdr3_nt: TGTGCCAGCAGCTTAGGGCAGGGGAGAGGAAATCAGCCCCAGCATTTT
j_call: TRBJ1-4; clone_size: -; v_call: TRBV12-3/TRBV12-4; d_call: TRBD1; cdr3_aa: CASRGREKLFF; cdr3_nt: TGTGCCAGTAGGGGGCGAGAAAAACTGTTTTTT
j_call: TRBJ2-1; clone_size: few; v_call: TRBV5-6; d_call: -; cdr3_aa: CASSSRIGNEQFF; cdr3_nt: TGTGCCAGCAGCTCAAGGATTGGAAATGAGCAGTTCTTC
j_call: TRBJ2-1; clone_size: -; v_call: TRBV11-2; d_call: TRBD2; cdr3_aa: CASSSPPGEREDNEQFF; cdr3_nt: TGTGCCAGCAGCTCGCCGCCTGGGGAGCGGGAGGACAATGAGCAGTTCTTC
j_call: TRBJ1-5; clone_size: -; v_call: TRBV20-1; d_call: -; cdr3_aa: CSARGKSNQPQHF; cdr3_nt: TGCAGTGCTAGAGGAAAGAGCAATCAGCCCCAGCATTTT
j_call: TRBJ2-3; clone_size: -; v_call: TRBV4-1; d_call: -; cdr3_aa: CASSRTSSTDTQYF; cdr3_nt: TGCGCCAGCAGCCGGACAAGCAGCACAGATACGCAGTATTTT
j_call: TRBJ1-6; clone_size: few; v_call: TRBV28; d_call: -; cdr3_aa: CASRYLRDGYSPLHF; cdr3_nt: TGTGCCAGCAGATACCTCCGGGACGGATATTCACCCCTCCACTTT
j_call: TRBJ1-4; clone_size: -; v_call: TRBV19; d_call: TRBD1; cdr3_aa: CASKDRVDEKLFF; cdr3_nt: TGTGCCAGTAAAGACAGGGTGGATGAAAAACTGTTTTTT
j_call: TRBJ2-7; clone_size: few; v_call: TRBV20-1; d_call: TRBD1; cdr3_aa: CSATTGTGLYEQYF; cdr3_nt: TGCAGTGCTACTACCGGGACAGGGTTGTACGAGCAGTACTTC
j_call: TRBJ1-2; clone_size: -; v_call: TRBV20-1; d_call: -; cdr3_aa: CSAWGGGYGYTF; cdr3_nt: TGCAGTGCTTGGGGGGGCGGCTATGGCTACACCTTC
j_call: TRBJ2-3; clone_size: few; v_call: TRBV20-1; d_call: -; cdr3_aa: CSASRHLQDPDTQYF; cdr3_nt: TGCAGTGCTTCCCGACATCTTCAGGATCCAGATACGCAGTATTTT
j_call: TRBJ1-1; clone_size: -; v_call: TRBV7-9; d_call: -; cdr3_aa: CASTPDSMNTEAFF; cdr3_nt: TGTGCCAGCACCCCCGACAGTATGAACACTGAAGCTTTCTTT
j_call: TRBJ1-2; clone_size: few; v_call: TRBV10-3; d_call: -; cdr3_aa: CAITVPEGGYTF; cdr3_nt: TGTGCCATCACGGTGCCTGAGGGGGGCTACACCTTC
j_call: TRBJ2-1; clone_size: few; v_call: TRBV2; d_call: -; cdr3_aa: CASSRTPRNEQFF; cdr3_nt: TGTGCCAGCAGCCGGACTCCCCGGAATGAGCAGTTCTTC
j_call: TRBJ1-4; clone_size: -; v_call: TRBV12-3/TRBV12-4; d_call: -; cdr3_aa: CATRGSANEKLFF; cdr3_nt: TGTGCCACCCGGGGGTCGGCTAATGAAAAACTGTTTTTT
j_call: TRBJ1-3; clone_size: -; v_call: TRBV4-2; d_call: TRBD1; cdr3_aa: CASGQGDSGNTIYF; cdr3_nt: TGTGCCAGCGGACAGGGGGACTCTGGAAACACCATATATTTT
j_call: TRBJ1-4; clone_size: few; v_call: TRBV12-3/TRBV12-4; d_call: -; cdr3_aa: CASSSGPQLFF; cdr3_nt: TGTGCCAGCAGCTCCGGGCCCCAACTGTTTTTT
j_call: TRBJ2-2; clone_size: few; v_call: TRBV7-8; d_call: TRBD1; cdr3_aa: CASSHDPLRQGNTGELFF; cdr3_nt: TGTGCCAGCAGCCACGACCCCCTCCGACAGGGGAACACCGGGGAGCTGTTTTTT
j_call: TRBJ1-1; clone_size: -; v_call: TRBV18; d_call: -; cdr3_aa: CASSPRQPTEAFF; cdr3_nt: TGTGCCAGCTCACCGCGACAGCCCACTGAAGCTTTCTTT
j_call: TRBJ2-1; clone_size: -; v_call: TRBV12-3/TRBV12-4; d_call: TRBD2; cdr3_aa: CASRRLAGGGVEQFF; cdr3_nt: TGTGCCAGCAGACGATTAGCGGGAGGGGGAGTTGAGCAGTTCTTC
j_call: TRBJ2-7; clone_size: many; v_call: TRBV4-2; d_call: TRBD2; cdr3_aa: CASSLAETSGANEQYF; cdr3_nt: TGTGCCAGCAGCCTGGCAGAGACTAGCGGGGCCAACGAGCAGTACTTC
j_call: TRBJ1-1; clone_size: few; v_call: TRBV19; d_call: -; cdr3_aa: CASSIFDGNTEAFF; cdr3_nt: TGTGCCAGTAGTATCTTCGACGGCAACACTGAAGCTTTCTTT
j_call: TRBJ2-1; clone_size: -; v_call: TRBV7-3; d_call: TRBD2; cdr3_aa: CASSKGGLAVVSYNEQFF; cdr3_nt: TGTGCCAGCAGTAAGGGGGGACTAGCGGTAGTGTCTTACAATGAGCAGTTCTTC
j_call: TRBJ2-7; clone_size: few; v_call: TRBV6-1; d_call: -; cdr3_aa: CASRRDISYEQYF; cdr3_nt: TGTGCCAGCAGACGGGACATCTCCTACGAGCAGTACTTC
j_call: TRBJ1-4; clone_size: few; v_call: TRBV30; d_call: TRBD1; cdr3_aa: CALGGRTEKLFF; cdr3_nt: TGTGCCCTAGGGGGCAGGACTGAAAAACTGTTTTTT
j_call: TRBJ1-4; clone_size: -; v_call: TRBV28; d_call: -; cdr3_aa: CASSLSAHNEKLFF; cdr3_nt: TGTGCCAGCAGTTTAAGCGCCCATAATGAAAAACTGTTTTTT
j_call: TRBJ2-3; clone_size: -; v_call: TRBV27; d_call: TRBD1; cdr3_aa: CASSSKGAAATDTQYF; cdr3_nt: TGTGCCAGCAGTTCTAAGGGGGCAGCAGCCACAGATACGCAGTATTTT
j_call: TRBJ2-7; clone_size: few; v_call: TRBV12-3/TRBV12-4; d_call: -; cdr3_aa: CASSFGTPRSYEQYF; cdr3_nt: TGTGCCAGCAGTTTTGGGACCCCCCGCTCCTACGAGCAGTACTTC
j_call: TRBJ2-2; clone_size: -; v_call: TRBV6-5; d_call: TRBD1; cdr3_aa: CASGYNRGQGTGELFF; cdr3_nt: TGTGCCAGCGGGTACAACAGGGGGCAGGGCACCGGGGAGCTGTTTTTT
j_call: TRBJ1-2; clone_size: -; v_call: TRBV6-5; d_call: -; cdr3_aa: CASSYSGANYGYTF; cdr3_nt: TGTGCCAGCAGTTACAGTGGAGCTAACTATGGCTACACCTTC
j_call: TRBJ2-7; clone_size: few; v_call: TRBV14; d_call: -; cdr3_aa: CASSLQLQVNEQYF; cdr3_nt: TGTGCCAGCAGCCTCCAACTCCAGGTCAACGAGCAGTACTTC
j_call: TRBJ2-3; clone_size: -; v_call: TRBV7-2; d_call: TRBD2; cdr3_aa: CASSETPTSGNTQYF; cdr3_nt: TGTGCCAGCAGCGAAACCCCGACTAGCGGGAATACGCAGTATTTT
j_call: TRBJ1-5; clone_size: -; v_call: TRBV6-2/TRBV6-3; d_call: TRBD1; cdr3_aa: CASSYDRVGQPQHF; cdr3_nt: TGTGCCAGCAGTTACGACAGGGTGGGACAGCCCCAGCATTTT
j_call: TRBJ2-5; clone_size: -; v_call: TRBV7-2; d_call: -; cdr3_aa: CASSLFGYQETQYF; cdr3_nt: TGTGCCAGCAGCCTCTTCGGGTACCAAGAGACCCAGTACTTC
j_call: TRBJ1-2; clone_size: -; v_call: TRBV5-1; d_call: TRBD1; cdr3_aa: CASRAGTGVSGYTF; cdr3_nt: TGCGCCAGCAGGGCCGGGACAGGGGTGTCTGGCTACACCTTC
j_call: TRBJ1-4; clone_size: few; v_call: TRBV5-1; d_call: TRBD1; cdr3_aa: CASSATGTGVEKLFF; cdr3_nt: TGCGCCAGCAGCGCCACCGGGACAGGGGTTGAAAAACTGTTTTTT
j_call: TRBJ1-1; clone_size: many; v_call: TRBV7-9; d_call: -; cdr3_aa: CASSLPNRVHTEAFF; cdr3_nt: TGTGCCAGCAGCTTACCCAACAGGGTTCATACTGAAGCTTTCTTT
j_call: TRBJ2-6; clone_size: few; v_call: TRBV12-3/TRBV12-4; d_call: TRBD1; cdr3_aa: CASSSYYRGSGANVLTF; cdr3_nt: TGTGCCAGCAGTTCATACTACAGGGGCTCTGGGGCCAACGTCCTGACTTTC
j_call: TRBJ2-5; clone_size: few; v_call: TRBV4-3; d_call: -; cdr3_aa: CASSPTPYQETQYF; cdr3_nt: TGCGCCAGCAGCCCAACTCCGTACCAAGAGACCCAGTACTTC
j_call: TRBJ1-2; clone_size: few; v_call: TRBV29-1; d_call: -; cdr3_aa: CSVEEGQPYAGYTF; cdr3_nt: TGCAGCGTTGAAGAGGGTCAGCCCTATGCCGGCTACACCTTC
j_call: TRBJ2-7; clone_size: few; v_call: TRBV30; d_call: -; cdr3_aa: CAWSLGHSYEQYF; cdr3_nt: TGTGCCTGGAGTCTAGGACATTCCTACGAGCAGTACTTC